Only a few counts were recorded for the clone carrying this T cell receptor (beta chain). The data were produced by immunoSEQ multiplex PCR, yet TCRdb's version contains in-frame clones alone and is incomplete. Of 130,000 to 150,000 clones listed, roughly 93% are singletons. The data were obtained in a study of control samples from healthy donors and cancer patients. Germline CDR1 and CDR2: SNHLY and FYNNEI. Trimming cost V 6 bases and J 6 bases; bases outside gene matches: 8. The CDR3 runs 16 residues. Source material: blood. V and J are TRBV2 and TRBJ2-5, with TRBD2 identical over 15 bases. This receptor was identified in a young man in good health. The CDR3 loop reads CASSPRTSGGAKTQYF. In DNA, the CDR3 is TGTGCCAGCAGCCCCCGGACTAGCGGGGGGGCTAAGACCCAGTACTTC.